The rows below give T cell receptor beta chains drawn from one sample of a study of T cell responses to AZD1222 COVID-19 vaccine. Assay used: immunoSEQ multiplex PCR; TCRdb lists only in-frame clones, some missing. The data hold about 150,000 clones, with roughly nine tenths observed a single time. The material was peripheral blood, obtained on day 0 of AZD1222 vaccination. These receptors all come from an adult in good health. Each CDR3 is given with its conserved first and last residue. The D gene is left open where the match is weak. Expanded clones are given a class, and other clones once, few, many or no size at all.

15,.,TRBV3-1/TRBV3-2,TRBJ1-2,.,CASSQDNRQGAGYTF,TGTGCCAGCAGCCAAGATAATCGGCAGGGTGCTGGCTACACCTTC
13,.,TRBV7-2,TRBJ2-3,.,CASSSLGPDTQYF,TGTGCCAGCAGCTCACTCGGGCCGGATACGCAGTATTTT
15,.,TRBV7-2,TRBJ1-2,.,CASSLGQLYSYGYTF,TGTGCCAGCAGCTTAGGCCAACTCTACAGCTATGGCTACACCTTC
16,.,TRBV11-2,TRBJ1-1,.,CASSLDRGAGPSAAFF,TGTGCCAGCAGCTTAGATAGGGGGGCAGGGCCCAGTGCAGCTTTCTTT
13,.,TRBV5-1,TRBJ1-1,once,CASSIDRNTEAFF,TGCGCCAGCAGCATAGACAGGAACACTGAAGCTTTCTTT
16,.,TRBV5-5,TRBJ1-3,.,CASSRGDSTTGNTIYF,TGTGCCAGCAGCCGGGGAGACAGCACCACTGGAAACACCATATATTTT
17,.,TRBV7-2,TRBJ2-3,.,CASSLVGFGASTDTQYF,TGTGCCAGCAGCTTAGTAGGATTCGGAGCTAGCACAGATACGCAGTATTTT
14,.,TRBV9,TRBJ2-7,.,CASSVLTRDSEQYF,TGTGCCAGCAGCGTATTGACGAGAGACTCCGAGCAGTACTTC
15,.,TRBV6-5,TRBJ1-4,.,CASSYGGRVNEKLFF,TGTGCCAGCAGTTACGGCGGCAGGGTCAATGAAAAACTGTTTTTT
18,.,TRBV21-1,TRBJ1-6,.,CASLDDRGPKSYNSPLHF,TGTGCCAGCCTCGATGACAGGGGGCCCAAATCCTATAATTCACCCCTCCACTTT
13,.,TRBV3-1/TRBV3-2,TRBJ1-1,.,CASSQGRYTEAFF,TGTGCCAGCAGCCAAGGGAGATACACTGAAGCTTTCTTT
11,.,TRBV5-1,TRBJ1-1,.,CASSLGAEAFF,TGCGCCAGCAGCTTGGGCGCTGAAGCTTTCTTT
14,.,TRBV27,TRBJ1-6,.,CASSPWGGLSPLHF,TGTGCCAGCAGTCCCTGGGGGGGGCTTTCACCCCTCCACTTT
13,.,TRBV4-2,TRBJ2-5,few,CASSQTGKETQYF,TGTGCCAGCAGCCAGACAGGAAAAGAGACCCAGTACTTC
16,.,TRBV4-3,TRBJ1-5,.,CASSPGAAYSNQPQHF,TGCGCCAGCAGCCCTGGGGCTGCGTATAGCAATCAGCCCCAGCATTTT
14,.,TRBV6-5,TRBJ2-7,.,CASFHGQGTYEQYF,TGTGCCAGCTTCCATGGGCAGGGTACCTACGAGCAGTACTTC
14,TRBD1,TRBV6-5,TRBJ1-6,.,CASSYIRGQSPLHF,TGTGCCAGCAGTTATATCAGGGGGCAATCACCCCTCCACTTT
16,.,TRBV3-1/TRBV3-2,TRBJ2-7,.,CASSQVRYLRSSEQYF,TGTGCCAGCAGCCAAGTCCGTTACCTTCGCAGTAGCGAGCAGTACTTC
14,TRBD1,TRBV6-5,TRBJ1-1,once,CASTGQGVITEAFF,TGTGCCAGCACCGGACAGGGAGTTATAACTGAAGCTTTCTTT
18,.,TRBV19,TRBJ1-6,.,CASRSDLIANSPLQPLHF,TGTGCCAGTAGATCCGACTTGATCGCCAATTCACCCCTCCAACCCCTCCACTTT
14,.,TRBV4-1,TRBJ1-3,.,CASSQREYGNTIYF,TGCGCCAGCAGCCAGAGGGAGTACGGAAACACCATATATTTT
15,TRBD2,TRBV28,TRBJ2-7,.,CASSRLAGEFYEQYF,TGTGCCAGCAGTCGACTAGCGGGAGAATTTTACGAGCAGTACTTC
14,.,TRBV9,TRBJ2-7,.,CASSVRFQLSEQYF,TGTGCCAGCAGCGTACGATTTCAGCTATCCGAGCAGTACTTC
14,TRBD1,TRBV10-3,TRBJ1-1,.,CAISGGTGDTEAFF,TGTGCCATCAGTGGGGGAACAGGGGACACTGAAGCTTTCTTT
16,.,TRBV6-2/TRBV6-3,TRBJ2-7,.,CASSYWASLPRDEQYF,TGTGCCAGCAGTTACTGGGCTAGCCTACCAAGGGACGAGCAGTACTTC
13,TRBD1,TRBV7-9,TRBJ2-5,.,CASSRQGGETQYF,TGTGCCAGCAGTCGACAGGGTGGAGAGACCCAGTACTTC
12,.,TRBV18,TRBJ1-4,.,CASSAQYEKLFF,TGTGCCAGCTCAGCACAGTATGAAAAACTGTTTTTT
15,.,TRBV19,TRBJ2-7,.,CASSTVRSGSYEQYF,TGTGCCAGTAGCACCGTGAGGTCGGGCTCCTACGAGCAGTACTTC
11,.,TRBV10-3,TRBJ1-2,.,CAISQTGGYTF,TGTGCCATCAGTCAGACGGGGGGCTACACCTTC
15,TRBD2,TRBV4-1,TRBJ2-5,.,CASSQELAERETQYF,TGCGCCAGCAGCCAAGAACTAGCGGAGAGGGAGACCCAGTACTTC
15,TRBD1,TRBV19,TRBJ2-7,.,CASSKKWDSSYEQYF,TGTGCCAGTAGCAAGAAATGGGACAGCTCCTACGAGCAGTACTTC
15,TRBD2,TRBV27,TRBJ2-7,few,CASSSGLVATYEQYF,TGTGCCAGCAGTTCGGGACTAGTTGCGACGTACGAGCAGTACTTC
13,.,TRBV5-1,TRBJ1-4,once,CASSLSSNEKLFF,TGCGCCAGCAGCTTATCCAGTAATGAAAAACTGTTTTTT
15,TRBD1,TRBV29-1,TRBJ1-2,.,CSVDPSGTGTYGYTF,TGCAGCGTTGATCCCTCAGGGACAGGGACCTATGGCTACACCTTC
14,.,TRBV7-9,TRBJ1-2,.,CASSRGQGTYGYTF,TGTGCCAGCAGCCGCGGGCAGGGGACCTATGGCTACACCTTC
14,TRBD1,TRBV6-5,TRBJ1-2,.,CASSYNGQGYGYTF,TGTGCCAGCAGTTACAACGGACAGGGCTATGGCTACACCTTC
13,.,TRBV19,TRBJ2-7,.,CASSSQTFYEQYF,TGTGCCAGTTCCTCGCAGACTTTCTACGAGCAGTACTTC
15,.,TRBV19,TRBJ1-5,.,CASNAGTYSNQPQHF,TGTGCCAGTAATGCCGGGACATATAGCAATCAGCCCCAGCATTTT